This T cell receptor (beta chain) was sequenced for a study of OX40 agonist ivuxolimab in advanced cancers. Across the study: In three patients, partial responses were observed, one with hepatocellular carcinoma and two with cutaneous melanoma. Study-level findings and limits: Some patients who did not respond also had low normalized T-cell clonal expansion.

Using immunoSEQ multiplex PCR, the repertoire was profiled, and TCRdb retains in-frame clones only, with some absent. Of about 82,000 clones in the sample, about nine tenths are singletons; the top ten hold 0.55% to 0.75%. The germline CDR1 and CDR2 sequences are SGHVS and FQNEAQ. V lost 5 bases and J lost 6, with 25 bases in between. The CDR3 spans 17 residues. In regard to this clone: Its cognate antigen is unknown.

The material was CD4+ or CD8+ T cells sorted from blood, obtained in a trial of the OX40 agonist ivuxolimab. V and J are TRBV7-8 and TRBJ1-2, with a possible D match to TRBD1 (6 bases). This sequence was found in an adult with an advanced solid tumor such as melanoma, head and neck, liver or kidney cancer. The CDR3 DNA reads as TGTGCCAGCAGCCCTTTAGGGGGAACGGCAGGGGTGGATGGCTACACCTTC. Amino acids: CASSPLGGTAGVDGYTF.